The source of this T cell receptor (beta chain) is a study of Graves' ophthalmopathy and Graves' hyperthyroidism. V gave up 0 bases and J gave up 5 bases, with 6 bases separating them. The CDR3 is made up of 12 amino acids. Germline CDR1 is SGHRS and CDR2 is YFSETQ. Ophthalmopathy in the donors was of moderate-to-severe activity, with CAS ≥3, NOSPECS ≥4 and duration under 3 months. Serum thyroxine and TRAb, along with clinical symptoms, thyroid ultrasound and orbital computed tomography, were what diagnosis relied on. With regard to this clonotype: Its antigen is unknown.

Amplified material comprised TCR beta CDR3 regions derived from RNA transcripts. HTBI primers served in a first-round RT-PCR, which a second-round multiplex PCR followed. One entry per CDR3 protein results from TCRdb running MiXCR on the multiplex PCR reads. The sample lists more than 550,000 distinct CDR3 sequences, roughly 39% seen once, with 3.3% in the top ten. Study-wide points: Most clonotypes expanded in thyroid above 0.001 frequency were present in blood too.

The sample consisted of peripheral blood. The TCR comes from an adult man with Graves' ophthalmopathy. The rearrangement uses TRBV5-1 and TRBJ2-7; D is unresolved. The DNA for the CDR3 is TGCGCCAGCAGCTTGGCGGAGAACGAGCAGTACTTC. Its protein product is CASSLAENEQYF.